Reported below is one T cell receptor (beta chain). This sample was taken from a study of blood T cell repertoires in COVID-19. For the study at large: Italy, Spain and the United States were the sources of the convalescent and acute COVID-19 samples. PBMCs, B-cell-depleted T cells, or T cells were the source of the cDNA or gDNA that made up the material.

There are 19 residues in the CDR3. V lost 1 base and J 0 bases, leaving 19 bases between the germline ends. The germline CDR1 and CDR2 sequences are SGHVS and FNYEAQ. Original methodology: Cell counts per sample came from amplifying reference gene primers. Clones were sequenced by immunoSEQ multiplex PCR, and TCRdb holds only the in-frame ones, with some missing. The V and J calls and the clone size are those of that table, but D and trimming were determined from the DNA. The sample yields 130,000 to 150,000 clones, under 90% seen once. The sequencing sample was made of peripheral blood. The TCR sequence derives from a human donor in a cohort sampled during active COVID-19. V and J are TRBV7-6 and TRBJ1-3; D is unclear. For the CDR3, the DNA is TGTGCCAGCAGCTTAGTTCGTTCGACTTTATTTAGCTCTGGAAACACCATATATTTT. Amino acids: CASSLVRSTLFSSGNTIYF.